This is a list of T cell receptor beta chains from one sample in a study of cytomegalovirus exposure and HLA in healthy donors. Sequenced by immunoSEQ multiplex PCR; TCRdb stores in-frame clones only, minus some. The table includes about 200,000 clones, less than 85% detected once. What was sequenced was PBMCs. The receptors were sampled from a girl under 10 years old in good health and CMV-seronegative. Both conserved end residues are part of each CDR3. D genes are given only for firm matches. For some rows the clone size is stated as once, few or many, or as a class when expanded; others skip it.

v_gene	d_gene	j_gene	abundance	CDR3aa	CDR3nt
TRBV5-6	TRBD1	TRBJ1-1	few	CASSSGQEAFF	TGTGCCAGCAGCTCGGGACAGGAAGCTTTCTTT
TRBV18	NA	TRBJ1-1	NA	CASSEGRGTEAFF	TGTGCCAGCTCGGAAGGTAGGGGCACTGAAGCTTTCTTT
TRBV11-1	NA	TRBJ1-3	once	CASSSRVSGNTIYF	TGTGCCAGCAGCTCGAGGGTCTCTGGAAACACCATATATTTT
TRBV5-6	NA	TRBJ2-1	NA	CASSLEAEPPSSYNEQFF	TGTGCCAGCAGCTTGGAAGCGGAGCCTCCTAGCTCCTACAATGAGCAGTTCTTC
TRBV2	TRBD2	TRBJ2-2	NA	CASRRLALNTGELFF	TGTGCCAGCAGACGACTAGCTCTTAACACCGGGGAGCTGTTTTTT
TRBV29-1	NA	TRBJ1-2	NA	CSVGPTNRHGYTF	TGCAGCGTTGGGCCTACAAACAGGCATGGCTACACCTTC
TRBV11-2	NA	TRBJ1-1	NA	CASSTQAGTEAFF	TGTGCCAGCAGCACACAGGCAGGTACTGAAGCTTTCTTT
TRBV12-5	NA	TRBJ1-1	NA	CASGSGQGWTEAFF	TGTGCTAGTGGTTCAGGGCAGGGTTGGACTGAAGCTTTCTTT
TRBV9	NA	TRBJ2-7	NA	CASSVAPSLEQYF	TGTGCCAGCAGCGTAGCTCCCTCCCTCGAGCAGTACTTC
TRBV7-7	TRBD1	TRBJ1-5	NA	CAITDRGSNQPQHF	TGTGCCATCACGGACAGGGGTAGCAATCAGCCCCAGCATTTT
TRBV19	TRBD1	TRBJ1-2	few	CASSIFSGQGQDYGYTF	TGTGCCAGTAGTATATTTTCGGGACAGGGGCAGGACTATGGCTACACCTTC
TRBV6-1	NA	TRBJ1-1	NA	CASSGRLNTEAFF	TGTGCCAGCAGTGGGAGGCTTAACACTGAAGCTTTCTTT
TRBV6-5	NA	TRBJ1-2	NA	CASSLEPWGASGYTF	TGTGCCAGCAGTTTAGAGCCGTGGGGCGCATCCGGCTACACCTTC
TRBV7-2	TRBD2	TRBJ2-3	NA	CASSFLAGGTDTQYF	TGTGCCAGCAGCTTTTTAGCGGGGGGCACAGATACGCAGTATTTT
TRBV7-9	NA	TRBJ1-1	NA	CASSLDMGGGPNTEAFF	TGTGCCAGCAGCTTAGATATGGGCGGGGGCCCGAACACTGAAGCTTTCTTT
TRBV6-5	TRBD1	TRBJ1-6	NA	CASSYSGGQGRSPLHF	TGTGCCAGCAGTTACTCCGGGGGACAGGGAAGATCACCCCTCCACTTT
TRBV7-9	TRBD2	TRBJ2-3	NA	CASSLGPLAGGGDTQYF	TGTGCCAGCAGCTTAGGCCCTCTAGCGGGGGGAGGAGATACGCAGTATTTT
TRBV2	TRBD1	TRBJ2-7	few	CATGTGAYEQYF	TGTGCCACCGGGACAGGGGCCTACGAGCAGTACTTC
TRBV5-6	TRBD1	TRBJ2-5	NA	CASSATGVIETQYF	TGTGCCAGCAGCGCGACAGGGGTTATAGAGACCCAGTACTTC
TRBV11-2	TRBD2	TRBJ2-1	NA	CASSLRLAGGGEQFF	TGTGCCAGCAGCCTGCGGCTAGCGGGAGGCGGAGAGCAGTTCTTC
TRBV7-9	TRBD2	TRBJ2-3	once	CASSLTSGRTDTQYF	TGTGCCAGCAGCCTGACTAGCGGGAGGACAGATACGCAGTATTTT
TRBV5-6	TRBD1	TRBJ2-5	NA	CASSWTGGGETQYF	TGTGCCAGCAGCTGGACAGGGGGGGGAGAGACCCAGTACTTC
TRBV5-1	NA	TRBJ1-1	few	CASSGSGTEAFF	TGCGCCAGCAGCGGTTCAGGGACTGAAGCTTTCTTT
TRBV12-1	NA	TRBJ2-1	once	CANLKLTSGRHEQFF	TGTGCCAACCTGAAATTGACTAGCGGGAGACATGAGCAGTTCTTC
TRBV5-1	NA	TRBJ1-5	few	CASSLEQGQPQHF	TGCGCCAGCAGCCTCGAACAGGGACAGCCCCAGCATTTT
TRBV6-1	NA	TRBJ2-2	NA	CASSELVGSVPTGELFF	TGTGCCAGCAGTGAACTCGTCGGGAGTGTTCCCACCGGGGAGCTGTTTTTT
TRBV7-6	TRBD1	TRBJ2-7	NA	CASSSYRGRNRNEQYF	TGTGCCAGCAGCTCATACAGGGGGCGGAATCGGAACGAGCAGTACTTC
TRBV29-1	TRBD1	TRBJ2-2	few	CSVPGGTGVGGELFF	TGCAGCGTTCCAGGTGGGACAGGGGTAGGAGGGGAGCTGTTTTTT
TRBV5-1	NA	TRBJ2-1	few	CASSLGGPYNEQFF	TGCGCCAGCAGCTTGGGCGGCCCCTACAATGAGCAGTTCTTC
TRBV7-9	NA	TRBJ1-2	NA	CASSLRRTGLMGYGYTF	TGTGCCAGCAGCTTGAGAAGGACGGGACTCATGGGATATGGCTACACCTTC
TRBV19	NA	TRBJ2-3	NA	CASSIATGSTDTQYF	TGTGCCAGTAGTATTGCGACAGGTAGCACAGATACGCAGTATTTT
TRBV2	NA	TRBJ2-2	NA	CASRTSRDYANTGELFF	TGTGCCAGCAGGACGTCCAGGGATTACGCGAACACCGGGGAGCTGTTTTTT
TRBV7-8	NA	TRBJ1-5	NA	CASSPGGGFNQPQHF	TGTGCCAGCAGCCCCGGGGGGGGCTTCAATCAGCCCCAGCATTTT
TRBV9	NA	TRBJ2-1	NA	CASSVFQTLFSGHEQFF	TGTGCCAGCAGCGTATTCCAGACACTTTTCTCTGGCCATGAGCAGTTCTTC
TRBV6-4	NA	TRBJ1-1	NA	CASSDFMGQKTFF	TGTGCCAGCAGTGACTTTATGGGACAAAAAACTTTCTTT
TRBV7-9	TRBD2	TRBJ2-1	NA	CASSPALAALSSYNEQFF	TGTGCCAGCAGCCCCGCCCTAGCGGCCCTAAGCTCCTACAATGAGCAGTTCTTC
TRBV6-5	NA	TRBJ1-1	few	CASLRGTEAFF	TGTGCCAGCTTAAGGGGGACTGAAGCTTTCTTT
TRBV11-3	TRBD1	TRBJ2-7	NA	CASSSRDRAHEQYF	TGTGCCAGCAGCAGCCGGGACAGGGCCCACGAGCAGTACTTC
TRBV7-9	NA	TRBJ2-7	few	CASSSPELPYEQYF	TGTGCCAGCAGCTCCCCCGAGCTCCCCTACGAGCAGTACTTC